A single sample is the source of the 26 T cell receptor beta chains below, sequenced in a study of CXCR3-negative and CXCR3-positive naive CD8 T cells. Points from the study as a whole: CXCR3-expressing naive cells carried TRB CDR3s more hydrophobic than those of CXCR3-negative naive cells.

Their antigen targets remain unknown. The authors made the TRB cDNA libraries by 5' RACE using UMI labels. With the 5' RACE reads reprocessed, TCRdb shows one record per CDR3 protein and no DNA. This sample's table reports over 50,000 distinct CDR3 sequences. Sequencing was carried out using naive CXCR3+ CD8+ T cells from blood. Documented subset: CD45RO-CCR7+CD27+CD95- naive CD8+ T cells expressing CXCR3 (TNR3+). The receptors were gathered from a human donor in good health. Some clones in this sample may be carry-over from other donors' samples.

The chain combines TRBV3-1 with TRBJ2-1; the D gene TCRdb calls, TRBD1, cannot be checked with no DNA. There are 12 residues in the CDR3. Per the germline V gene, CDR1 is LGHDT and CDR2 is YNNKEL (reference sequence). CDR3 sequence: CASSPTGNEQLF.

This rearrangement joins TRBV4-3 to TRBJ2-2. The CDR3 is made up of 13 amino acids. Germline V gene data show CDR1 as LGHNA and CDR2 as YSLEER. The CDR3 loop reads CASSQEPHGELFF.

The chain is built from TRBV7-9 and TRBJ2-1; the D call from TCRdb, TRBD1, cannot be confirmed without DNA. Germline CDR1 is SEHNR and CDR2 is FQNEAQ (reference sequence). The CDR3 totals 14 residues. CDR3 residues: CASSRRQGYNEQFF.

V and J are TRBV20-1 and TRBJ2-1. The CDR3 length is 14 residues. Looked up from germline, CDR1 is DFQATT and CDR2 is SNEGSKA (reference sequence). Here the CDR3 reads CSARDLNSYNEQFF.

This rearrangement joins TRBV28 to TRBJ2-7; TCRdb lists TRBD1, though no DNA is available to test this call. In germline, CDR1 is MDHEN, CDR2 SYDVKM. The CDR3 sequence is 13 residues long. The CDR3 protein is CASSAAGAYEQYF.

The V and J genes are TRBV19 and TRBJ1-1. This CDR3 comprises 13 residues. Looked up from germline, CDR1 is LNHDA and CDR2 is SQIVND (reference sequence). CDR3 sequence: CASSIWGNTEAFF.

This sequence joins TRBV12-3 or TRBV12-4 and TRBJ1-1; TCRdb names TRBD1, which stays unverified in the absence of DNA. This CDR3 comprises 15 residues. CDR3 amino acids: CASSLQGSGNTEAFF.

The rearrangement uses TRBV6-5 and TRBJ2-1; TCRdb outputs TRBD1, but without DNA this stays unchecked. The CDR3 is made up of 14 amino acids. Per germline, CDR1 MNHEY and CDR2 SVGAGI. CDR3 sequence: CASSLDQGYNEQFF.

The rearrangement uses TRBV20-1 and TRBJ2-7. This CDR3 has 14 residues. Germline V gives CDR1 DFQATT, CDR2 SNEGSKA (reference sequence). The CDR3 loop reads CSARDFTSSYEQYF.

The V call is TRBV7-9, the J call TRBJ2-1; absent DNA, TCRdb's TRBD2 call cannot be checked. This CDR3 is built from 16 residues. Germline V gene sequence: CDR1 SEHNR, CDR2 FQNEAQ (reference sequence). CDR3 sequence reads: CASSPRRLADNNEQFF.

The CDR3 reads CASSLGEHEQFF. This chain links TRBV7-2 with TRBJ2-1. CDR3 length: 12 residues. Germline assignment: CDR1 SGHTA and CDR2 FQGNSA.

J is TRBJ1-5 and V is TRBV10-3. Germline CDR1 and CDR2: ENHRY and SYGVKD. CDR3 length: 12 residues. CDR3 amino acids: CAISESNQPQHF.

CDR3 amino acids: CSVARTNSPLHF. V gene TRBV29-1 combines with J gene TRBJ1-6; absent DNA, TCRdb's TRBD1 call cannot be checked. Germline V lookup: CDR1 SQVTM, CDR2 ANQGSEA. The CDR3 is made up of 12 amino acids.

CDR3 in amino acids: CASSQDMGANTEAFF. V and J are TRBV4-3 and TRBJ1-1; TCRdb designates TRBD1, a call that cannot be tested without DNA. The CDR3 totals 15 residues. The germline V gene has CDR1 LGHNA and CDR2 YSLEER.

The chain links TRBV4-3 to TRBJ2-7; the TRBD1 assignment by TCRdb is unverifiable without DNA. CDR1 and CDR2 (germline): LGHNA, YSLEER. The CDR3 is 14 amino acids. CDR3 loop: CASSHRRGNYEQYF.

The chain joins TRBV21-1 to TRBJ2-1; TCRdb proposes TRBD1, but this gene call is untestable without DNA. TRBV21-1 is described as a pseudogene. CDR3 length: 15 residues. CDR3: CASSRGGAPQCEQFF.

V usage is TRBV29-1 and J usage is TRBJ2-7. The CDR3 runs to 12 residues. Germline CDR1 reads SQVTM; CDR2 reads ANQGSEA. The CDR3 loop reads CSVVGVSYEQYF.

The chain uses TRBV6-2 or TRBV6-3 and TRBJ2-5; the D call from TCRdb, TRBD1, cannot be confirmed without DNA. This CDR3 comprises 16 residues. The germline CDR1 and CDR2 sequences are MNHEY and SVGEGT. This CDR3 is CASSYLRGRPQETQYF.

The chain employs TRBV10-1 and TRBJ1-5; TCRdb's assignment of TRBD1 cannot be checked, as there is no DNA. Germline assignment: CDR1 WNHNN and CDR2 SYGVQD (reference sequence). The CDR3 totals 15 residues. The CDR3 reads CASSDPGQLNQPQHF.

The V call is TRBV27, the J call TRBJ2-5; the TCRdb D gene call, TRBD1, has no DNA to confirm it. The CDR3 runs to 15 residues. CDR1 is MNHEY, CDR2 SMNVEV, per germline (reference sequence). The CDR3 spells CASSALGPFQETQYF.

The rearrangement uses TRBV29-1 and TRBJ2-3. The germline gives CDR1 SQVTM, CDR2 ANQGSEA. CDR3 size: 15 residues. The CDR3 reads CSVEVNADLTDTQYF.

This chain links TRBV7-8 with TRBJ2-1; TCRdb gives TRBD2 as the D gene, but with no DNA this cannot be confirmed. Per the germline V gene, CDR1 is SGHVS and CDR2 is FQNEAQ. The CDR3 sequence is 16 residues long. The CDR3 here is CASSLVPLPLHNEQFF.

The chain has TRBV20-1 and TRBJ2-7; TCRdb indicates TRBD1, and absent DNA this call remains unverified. The CDR3 is 12 residues long. CDR1 is DFQATT and CDR2 is SNEGSKA in the germline V gene (reference sequence). The CDR3 region is CSAATASYEQYF.

The J gene is TRBJ1-2, the V gene TRBV29-1. The CDR3 totals 11 residues. The germline gives CDR1 SQVTM, CDR2 ANQGSEA. The CDR3 protein is CSVRRVKGYTF. Filled out from reference TRBV29-1 and TRBJ1-2, the complete variable domain reads SAVISQKPSRDICQRGTSLTIQCQVDSQVTMMFWYRQQPGQSLTLIATANQGSEATYESGFVIDKFPISRPNLTFSTLTVSNMSPEDSSIYLCSVRRVKGYTFGSGTRLTVV.

This chain links TRBV2 with TRBJ2-7; as DNA is missing, the TRBD1 call by TCRdb cannot be tested. Germline assignment: CDR1 SNHLY and CDR2 FYNNEI. This CDR3 has 14 residues. CDR3 sequence reads: CASSEGTGTYEQYF.

The chain joins TRBV28 to TRBJ2-2; TCRdb reports TRBD1, a call that lacks DNA to check it against. Germline V gene data show CDR1 as MDHEN and CDR2 as SYDVKM. This CDR3 has 19 residues. The CDR3 reads CASSFSSGSRSANTGELFF.